These 6 T cell receptor beta chains were all obtained from the same sample, sequenced in a study of blood T cell repertoires in COVID-19. Here immunoSEQ multiplex PCR was the method, and the copy in TCRdb shows in-frame clones only, minus some. Counted here are 150,000 to 200,000 clones, approximately 93% occurring once; the ten biggest clones make up roughly 2.1%. The sample was peripheral blood. The source is a woman in her sixties with COVID-19, enrolled during active disease.

The chain links TRBV4-3 to TRBJ1-6; maybe TRBD1 (5 bases). Germline CDR1 LGHNA, CDR2 YSLEER. The CDR3 runs 15 residues. V was shortened by 1 base and J by 8 bases, with 12 bases between the two germline ends. CDR3 DNA sequence: TGCGCCAGCAGCCAAGCCGCCAGGGTTCATTCACCCCTCCACTTT. Its protein product is CASSQAARVHSPLHF.

This clone showed up just once. V is TRBV21-1 and J is TRBJ1-6; the DNA was not used to check the table's D call, TRBD1. TRBV21-1 is a listed pseudogene. This CDR3 region has 16 residues. CDR3 protein: CASRDRDLKVGSPLHF. DNA of the CDR3: TGTGCCAGCCGGGACAGAGATCTTAAGGTGGGTTCACCCCTCCACTTT.

This chain joins TRBV4-1 and TRBJ1-2, with D perhaps matching TRBD1 (6 bases). CDR3 length: 13 residues. The V gene lost 1 base and the J gene lost 12 bases, with 15 bases spanning the gap. Germline loops: CDR1 MGHRA, CDR2 YSYEKL. The CDR3 reads CASSQVRGGRHTF. Written as DNA, the CDR3 is TGCGCCAGCAGCCAAGTCCGAGGGGGACGGCACACCTTC.

The V gene is TRBV7-9, the J gene TRBJ1-2; D is uncertain. The CDR3 has 16 residues. V lost 0 bases and J lost 0, with 11 bases in between. The germline gives CDR1 SEHNR, CDR2 FQNEAQ (reference sequence). The CDR3 region has the DNA TGTGCCAGCAGCTTAGCGCTTGGTCCTACTAACTATGGCTACACCTTC. Translating it yields CASSLALGPTNYGYTF.

The chain carries TRBV18 and TRBJ2-1; D might be TRBD2 (5 bases). Per the germline V gene, CDR1 is KGHSH and CDR2 is LQKENI. The CDR3 runs 15 residues. Trimming cost V 1 base and J 4 bases, with 11 bases left between them. The CDR3 DNA sequence: TGTGCCAGCTCACCACGGTCGGGGTCGTACAATGAGCAGTTCTTC. Its translation is CASSPRSGSYNEQFF.

The rearrangement joins TRBV3-1 (or the pseudogene TRBV3-2) to TRBJ1-3; 8 bases are a match to TRBD1. The CDR3 sequence is 18 residues long. J lost 5 bases, V lost 4 bases, and 16 bases had no gene match. CDR1 is LGHDT, CDR2 YNNKEL, per germline (reference sequence). The CDR3 is CASSPPKIQGVVRNTIYF. The CDR3 DNA reads TGTGCCAGCAGCCCCCCAAAGATACAGGGGGTTGTACGAAACACCATATATTTT.